This TCR beta chain was captured in a study of neurological immune-mediated disorders. The CDR3 runs to 14 residues. CDR1 is SQVTM, CDR2 ANQGSEA, per germline. V was clipped by 5 bases and J by 2 bases, with 12 bases between them. Where libraries were unsorted, they were derived from 2 million PBMCs stored at -80 degrees C. A single record per CDR3 protein comes from TCRdb applying MiXCR to the 5' RACE reads. The table shows about 25,000 distinct CDR3 sequences, with over 6.5% occurring only once. This clonotype was seen ten or more times. The chain carries TRBV29-1 and TRBJ1-4; a weak D match, TRBD1 (5 bases). Specimen: PBMCs. The sequence derives from a woman aged 40 to 50 in good health. In nucleotides, the CDR3 is TGCAGCGTTACTTGGGGGAACACTAATGAAAAACTGTTTTTT. Residues: CSVTWGNTNEKLFF.